This T cell receptor (beta chain) originates from a study of cytomegalovirus exposure and HLA in healthy donors. CDR3 length equals 16 residues. Trimming shortened V by 5 bases and J by 0 bases, and 16 bases separated the two germline ends. Germline V gene sequence: CDR1 SGHTS, CDR2 YDEGEE. 13 Jbeta primers and 60 Vbeta primers were used for the PCR. Some clones are missing from TCRdb's copy, which holds only in-frame ones; the method was immunoSEQ multiplex PCR. Of more than 150,000 clones listed, about 90% were seen once; the top ten hold 0.2% to 0.3%. The chain has TRBV5-8 and TRBJ2-3, with D uncertain. The specimen sequenced was PBMCs. The clonotype originates from a girl under three years old in good health and CMV-seronegative. CDR3 amino acids: CASSPQTRASTDTQYF. CDR3 nucleotide sequence: TGTGCCAGCAGTCCCCAAACACGTGCTAGCACAGATACGCAGTATTTT.